A selection of T cell receptor beta chains follows, all from one sample in a study of OX40 agonist ivuxolimab in advanced cancers. The method was immunoSEQ multiplex PCR; TCRdb's version includes in-frame clones alone and lacks a portion of them. The repertoire holds about 77,000 clones, around 94% seen once, with around 21% in the top ten. The material sequenced was CD4+ or CD8+ T cells sorted from blood, taken in a trial of the OX40 agonist ivuxolimab. Receptors were obtained from an adult with an advanced solid tumor such as melanoma, head and neck, liver or kidney cancer. Each CDR3 is given with its conserved first and last residue. The D gene is left open where the match is weak. Size tells how often a clone was seen (once, few, many) or the class of an expanded clone, and some rows leave it out.

J gene	clone size	D gene	CDR3 length	V gene	CDR3 protein	CDR3 DNA
TRBJ2-1	.	.	15	TRBV21-1	CASRSGNGRRNEQFF	TGTGCCAGCAGGAGCGGCAACGGGAGGAGGAATGAGCAGTTCTTC
TRBJ1-1	.	.	16	TRBV7-2	CASSLIGSEGNTEAFF	TGTGCCAGCAGCTTAATAGGCAGTGAGGGGAACACTGAAGCTTTCTTT
TRBJ2-3	.	.	15	TRBV18	CASSPEQSSTDTQYF	TGTGCCAGCTCACCTGAACAGTCTAGCACAGATACGCAGTATTTT
TRBJ2-5	.	.	15	TRBV4-3	CASSTYQGPKETQYF	TGCGCCAGCAGCACGTACCAGGGACCCAAAGAGACCCAGTACTTC
TRBJ2-5	once	.	14	TRBV10-3	CAIREAGRQETQYF	TGTGCCATCAGGGAGGCGGGTCGACAAGAGACCCAGTACTTC
TRBJ2-1	.	TRBD1	16	TRBV7-3	CASSPGGQGGWNEQFF	TGTGCCAGCAGCCCGGGCGGACAGGGTGGTTGGAATGAGCAGTTCTTC
TRBJ2-5	.	.	19	TRBV21-1	CASSKAGPSGTRGSETQYF	TGTGCCAGCAGCAAAGCTGGTCCCTCCGGGACTAGGGGGAGCGAGACCCAGTACTTC
TRBJ2-7	.	TRBD2	15	TRBV4-1	CASSHLTSGEYEQYF	TGCGCCAGCAGCCACCTTACTAGCGGGGAGTACGAGCAGTACTTC
TRBJ1-5	.	TRBD1	15	TRBV19	CASSRTGGSNQPQHF	TGTGCCAGTAGTAGAACAGGGGGTAGCAATCAGCCCCAGCATTTT
TRBJ2-7	.	TRBD1	14	TRBV6-6	CASSQGAEADEQYF	TGTGCCAGCAGCCAGGGGGCGGAGGCGGACGAGCAGTACTTC
TRBJ2-2	.	TRBD2	15	TRBV9	CASSPGTKSTGELFF	TGTGCCAGCAGCCCCGGGACTAAGAGCACCGGGGAGCTGTTTTTT
TRBJ1-1	.	.	15	TRBV7-8	CASSLMGARGTEAFF	TGTGCCAGCAGCTTAATGGGGGCAAGGGGCACTGAAGCTTTCTTT
TRBJ2-3	.	.	14	TRBV19	CASSIWGAGDTQYF	TGTGCCAGTAGTATTTGGGGGGCAGGAGATACGCAGTATTTT
TRBJ1-4	.	TRBD1	16	TRBV7-8	CASSFRDRVQNEKLFF	TGTGCCAGCAGCTTCCGGGACAGGGTGCAGAATGAAAAACTGTTTTTT
TRBJ1-6	.	TRBD1	14	TRBV28	CATNTGGGNSPLHF	TGTGCCACCAATACAGGGGGTGGTAATTCACCCCTCCACTTT
TRBJ2-1	.	.	14	TRBV4-3	CASSQAVVGDEQFF	TGCGCCAGCAGCCAAGCGGTCGTGGGGGATGAGCAGTTCTTC
TRBJ2-2	.	.	13	TRBV5-4	CASAPENTGELFF	TGTGCCAGCGCTCCGGAAAACACCGGGGAGCTGTTTTTT
TRBJ2-5	.	.	13	TRBV11-3	CASSPQGFQTQYF	TGTGCCAGCAGCCCCCAGGGGTTTCAGACCCAGTACTTC
TRBJ2-1	.	TRBD2	15	TRBV9	CASSVGSGGAVEQFF	TGTGCCAGCAGCGTAGGTAGCGGGGGGGCAGTTGAGCAGTTCTTC
TRBJ2-5	.	.	14	TRBV5-1	CASSLAGRQETQYF	TGCGCCAGCAGCTTGGCGGGCAGACAAGAGACCCAGTACTTC
TRBJ2-1	.	TRBD2	18	TRBV11-3	CASSFEPGASGGADEQFF	TGTGCCAGCAGCTTTGAGCCTGGGGCTAGCGGGGGGGCCGATGAGCAGTTCTTC
TRBJ1-1	.	TRBD1	15	TRBV9	CASSLGQGARTEAFF	TGTGCCAGCAGCCTAGGCCAGGGGGCGCGCACTGAAGCTTTCTTT
TRBJ1-1	once	.	13	TRBV27	CASTPTGTTEAFF	TGTGCCAGCACCCCAACGGGAACCACTGAAGCTTTCTTT
TRBJ1-1	few	TRBD1	14	TRBV4-2	CASSPGQGGEEAFF	TGTGCCAGCAGCCCAGGACAGGGCGGTGAGGAAGCTTTCTTT
TRBJ2-3	.	.	14	TRBV7-6	CASSLYGGTDTQYF	TGTGCCAGCAGCTTGTATGGGGGCACAGATACGCAGTATTTT
TRBJ1-5	.	.	15	TRBV16	CASSQGKGIDQPQHF	TGTGCCAGCAGCCAAGGCAAGGGAATAGATCAGCCCCAGCATTTT
TRBJ1-1	.	.	13	TRBV25-1	CASTLTGVAEAFF	TGTGCCAGCACCCTAACGGGGGTCGCTGAAGCTTTCTTT
TRBJ2-2	.	TRBD2	14	TRBV7-2	CASRLAGGAGKLFF	TGTGCCAGCAGACTAGCGGGAGGGGCCGGGAAGCTGTTTTTT
TRBJ2-3	.	.	15	TRBV7-9	CASSPGAGTTDTQYF	TGTGCCAGCAGCCCGGGGGCGGGAACCACAGATACGCAGTATTTT
TRBJ2-4	.	TRBD1	14	TRBV7-8	CASSPGDRKNIQYF	TGTGCCAGCAGCCCCGGGGACAGGAAAAACATTCAGTACTTC
TRBJ2-7	.	TRBD1	14	TRBV5-3	CAKKPGQASYEQYF	TGTGCCAAAAAACCGGGACAGGCCTCCTACGAGCAGTACTTC